Presented here are 26 T cell receptor beta chains from one specimen sequenced in a study of shared clonotypes between healthy human individuals. Assay: immunoSEQ multiplex PCR; the TCRdb copy retains only in-frame clones and omits some. In the table there are 1,400,000 or so clones, 98% of which are singletons. The source material was naive CD4+ T cells sorted from blood. As for subset: CD45RA+ positively selected. These receptors all stem from a young man in good health.

This rearrangement joins TRBV29-1 to TRBJ2-1, with unresolved D. Trimming left V 4 bases short and J 5 bases short, with 15 bases between. The CDR3 spans 14 residues. The V gene's germline CDR1 is SQVTM and CDR2 ANQGSEA. CDR3 loop: CSVGRKILNNEQFF. The DNA of the CDR3 is TGCAGCGTTGGACGGAAGATCCTTAACAATGAGCAGTTCTTC.

The J gene is TRBJ2-7, the V gene TRBV4-1, with D uncertain. The CDR3 covers 16 residues. CDR1 and CDR2 (germline): MGHRA, YSYEKL. Trimming cost V 0 bases and J 3 bases, with 15 bases left between them. CDR3 amino acids: CASSQEGGASRYEQYF. CDR3 nucleotides: TGCGCCAGCAGCCAAGAAGGTGGAGCTAGTCGCTACGAGCAGTACTTC.

The table lists this clone with a count of one. Here the CDR3 reads CASSYSSAFTGELFF. The CDR3 region has the DNA TGTGCCAGCAGTTACTCCTCGGCGTTTACCGGGGAGCTGTTTTTT. This chain joins TRBV6-5 and TRBJ2-2; no definite D call. The CDR3 has 15 amino acids. Trimming shortened V by 0 bases and J by 5 bases, and 10 bases separated the two germline ends. Germline loops: CDR1 MNHEY, CDR2 SVGAGI.

The chain recombines TRBV28 with TRBJ2-7; D may be TRBD1 or TRBD2 (5 bases each). Germline-derived CDR1 and CDR2 are MDHEN and SYDVKM. CDR3 length equals 15 residues. The germline V and J ends were trimmed by 6 bases and 6 bases, with 21 bases remaining between them. The CDR3 loop is CASSLGQLGGGEQYF. CDR3 in DNA: TGTGCCAGCAGCCTAGGACAACTTGGTGGGGGCGAGCAGTACTTC. Using reference TRBV28 and TRBJ2-7 for the parts outside the CDR3, the full variable domain is DVKVTQSSRYLVKRTGEKVFLECVQDMDHENMFWYRQDPGLGLRLIYFSYDVKMKEKGDIPEGYSVSREKKERFSLILESASTNQTSMYLCASSLGQLGGGEQYFGPGTRLTVT.

J is TRBJ2-7 and V is TRBV7-6; 9 bases map to TRBD1. This CDR3 is built from 14 residues. V lost 5 bases, J lost 7 bases, and 9 bases stayed unmatched. From germline, CDR1 is SGHVS and CDR2 FNYEAQ. The CDR3: CASSPPGTGREQYF. CDR3 nucleotides: TGTGCCAGCAGCCCCCCCGGGACAGGGCGGGAGCAGTACTTC.

This rearrangement joins TRBV28 to TRBJ2-3, with unresolved D. The CDR3 extends over 14 amino acids. Germline CDR1 reads MDHEN; CDR2 reads SYDVKM. V was trimmed by 3 bases and J by 4 bases, leaving 11 bases between them. DNA for the CDR3: TGTGCCAGCAGTTTGGGCACAATCCCAGATACGCAGTATTTT. Protein product: CASSLGTIPDTQYF.

This sequence joins TRBV27 and TRBJ2-7; maybe TRBD2 (6 bases). Trimming took off 5 bases at V and 6 bases at J, with 14 bases between the two ends. Germline CDR1 reads MNHEY; CDR2 reads SMNVEV (reference sequence). There are 13 residues in the CDR3. CDR3 loop: CASSGRLVSEQYF. In DNA form, the CDR3 reads TGTGCCAGCAGTGGGCGACTAGTAAGCGAGCAGTACTTC.

With regard to this clone: In the same sample, other DNA sequences code for this CDR3. J is TRBJ2-7 and V is TRBV29-1, with a tentative D call TRBD2 (5 bases). Trimming removed 6 bases at V and 2 bases at J, with 8 bases between. Germline V gene sequence: CDR1 SQVTM, CDR2 ANQGSEA. The CDR3 is made up of 11 amino acids. The CDR3 reads CSVAGAYEQYF. The CDR3 DNA sequence: TGCAGCGTGGCCGGGGCCTACGAGCAGTACTTC.

V usage is TRBV11-3 and J usage is TRBJ2-2; 11 nucleotides match TRBD1. Germline V CDR1 and CDR2: SGHNT, YENEEA. There are 16 residues in the CDR3. V was clipped by 4 bases and J by 5 bases; unmatched bases: 6. CDR3 in amino acids: CASSSTGTGGTGELFF. DNA for the CDR3: TGTGCCAGCAGCTCAACCGGGACAGGGGGGACCGGGGAGCTGTTTTTT.

About this clone itself: Germline and junction disagree at one end, which may indicate a read error. V is TRBV7-7 and J is TRBJ2-5, with TRBD1 matching over 8 bases. Germline V gene data show CDR1 as SSHAT and CDR2 as FNYEAQ (reference sequence). The CDR3 sequence is 13 residues long. The CDR3 sequence is CASSRTGSETQYF. The CDR3, as DNA: TGTGCTAGCAGCCGGACAGGGTCGGAGACCCAGTACTTC.

The chain couples TRBV29-1 to TRBJ2-1; D is uncertain. The CDR3 consists of 13 residues. The germline V gene has CDR1 SQVTM and CDR2 ANQGSEA. Between the trimmed V and J ends, which lost 6 bases and 9 bases, there was a span of 18 bases. CDR3 region: CSVASELVAEQFF. The CDR3 DNA reads TGCAGCGTCGCCTCCGAGTTGGTCGCTGAGCAGTTCTTC.

V gene TRBV27 combines with J gene TRBJ2-2, with 9 bases aligning to TRBD1. This CDR3 has 18 amino acids. V lost 6 bases, J lost 1 base, and 12 bases stayed unmatched. Looked up from germline, CDR1 is MNHEY and CDR2 is SMNVEV (reference sequence). Here the CDR3 DNA reads TGTGCCAGCAGCCGTTTCGCCACAGGGGGCTTGAACACCGGGGAGCTGTTTTTT. Translated, it gives CASSRFATGGLNTGELFF.

The chain joins TRBV5-6 to TRBJ1-5; 12 bases match TRBD1. The germline gives CDR1 SGHDT, CDR2 YYEEEE. The ends lost 3 bases at V and 2 bases at J; junction bases unmatched: 3. This CDR3 region has 16 residues. For the CDR3, the DNA is TGTGCCAGCAGCTGGGGGACAGGGGGCGGCAATCAGCCCCAGCATTTT. Residues: CASSWGTGGGNQPQHF.

The rearrangement joins TRBV27 to TRBJ1-1; D not resolved. Germline lookup yields CDR1 MNHEY and CDR2 SMNVEV (reference sequence). V was clipped by 3 bases and J by 0 bases, with 11 bases between them. The CDR3 is 15 residues long. CDR3 region: CASSFNHEVNTEAFF. Here the CDR3 DNA reads TGTGCCAGCAGTTTTAATCACGAAGTGAACACTGAAGCTTTCTTT.

The chain has TRBV4-1 and TRBJ2-5, with 13 bases lining up with TRBD2. This CDR3 is 15 amino acids long. V dropped 4 bases and J dropped 5; count of bases not matched to a gene: 4. Germline values: CDR1 MGHRA, CDR2 YSYEKL. Here the CDR3 DNA reads TGCGCCAGCAGCCCCGGGACTAGCGGGATGGAGACCCAGTACTTC. Its protein product is CASSPGTSGMETQYF.

As to this clone: At the DNA level, this CDR3 is encoded by other sequences in the same sample as well. The chain carries TRBV30 and TRBJ1-1; D remains unclear. The CDR3 consists of 12 residues. Trimming shortened V by 3 bases and J by 1 base, and 6 bases separated the two germline ends. Germline loops: CDR1 GTSNPN, CDR2 SVGIG (reference sequence). The CDR3: CAWSRSNTEAFF. The CDR3 region has the DNA TGTGCCTGGAGCCGGTCGAACACTGAAGCTTTCTTT.

The V gene is TRBV10-3, the J gene TRBJ2-6; 7 bases fit TRBD2. There are 16 residues in the CDR3. The J segment lost 1 base and the V segment lost 6 bases, leaving 6 bases of the junction unmatched. CDR1 and CDR2 (germline): ENHRY, SYGVKD. The CDR3 sequence: CAISTPGGSGANVLTF. The CDR3 nucleotides are TGTGCCATCAGCACACCGGGAGGTTCTGGGGCCAACGTCCTGACTTTC.

Here the CDR3 reads CASSWGGNTDTQYF. CDR3 nucleotides: TGTGCCAGCTCCTGGGGCGGGAATACAGATACGCAGTATTTT. The chain joins TRBV6-5 to TRBJ2-3; D is possibly TRBD2 (6 bases). CDR3 length: 14 amino acids. From germline, CDR1 is MNHEY and CDR2 SVGAGI. Between the trimmed V and J ends, which lost 8 bases and 3 bases, there was a span of 15 bases.

The V and J genes are TRBV5-1 and TRBJ2-1, with D perhaps matching TRBD1 or TRBD2 (5 bases each). CDR3 size: 13 residues. Germline assignment: CDR1 SGHRS and CDR2 YFSETQ. The ends were cut back, 4 bases at V and 10 bases at J, with 15 bases in the middle. CDR3 residues: CASSPLGEGEQFF. DNA of the CDR3: TGCGCCAGCAGCCCCCTTGGAGAGGGGGAGCAGTTCTTC.

This chain joins TRBV6-5 and TRBJ2-1; unclear D gene. Trimming removed 6 bases at V and 10 bases at J, with 16 bases between. The CDR3 is made up of 13 amino acids. CDR1 and CDR2 (germline): MNHEY, SVGAGI. The chain's CDR3 is CASRPGRFGEQFF. In nucleotides, the CDR3 is TGTGCCAGCAGACCCGGACGATTTGGCGAGCAGTTCTTC.

The gene calls are TRBV7-9 and TRBJ1-2; TRBD1 matches 10 bases. Germline V gene sequence: CDR1 SEHNR, CDR2 FQNEAQ (reference sequence). With 0 bases clipped from V and 2 bases from J, the junction kept 3 bases outside the gene matches. The CDR3 is 16 amino acids. The CDR3 DNA is TGTGCCAGCAGCTTAGCGGTGGGACAGGGGAACTATGGCTACACCTTC. This translates into CASSLAVGQGNYGYTF.

The V call is TRBV28, the J call TRBJ1-2; D gene uncertain. V was clipped by 5 bases and J by 6 bases, with 7 bases between them. There are 11 residues in the CDR3. Germline V gene data show CDR1 as MDHEN and CDR2 as SYDVKM. The CDR3 loop reads CASSEANGYTF. As DNA, the CDR3 is TGTGCCAGCAGTGAGGCGAATGGCTACACCTTC.

This chain uses TRBV29-1 with TRBJ2-3, with TRBD2 identical over 10 bases. The CDR3 is 15 amino acids. The junction had 17 bases not matched to a gene; V was cut back by 8 bases and J by 9 bases. Germline V gene sequence: CDR1 SQVTM, CDR2 ANQGSEA. CDR3 sequence (DNA): TGCAGCTCTAGGACTAGCGGAGCGGAGGTTGGGACGCAGTATTTT. Translation: CSSRTSGAEVGTQYF.

V and J are TRBV13 and TRBJ1-2; 10 positions match TRBD1. Germline-derived CDR1 and CDR2 are PRHDT and FYEKMQ (reference sequence). The CDR3 runs 14 residues. V shed 2 bases and J 7 bases; nucleotides not matched to a gene: 4. CDR3 DNA sequence: TGTGCCAGCAGCTTAAGGGGACAGGGGTTTGGCTACACCTTC. This sequence encodes CASSLRGQGFGYTF. Based on the CDR3 plus reference TRBV13 and TRBJ1-2, the full variable domain is AAGVIQSPRHLIKEKRETATLKCYPIPRHDTVYWYQQGPGQDPQFLISFYEKMQSDKGSIPDRFSAQQFSDYHSELNMSSLELGDSALYFCASSLRGQGFGYTFGSGTRLTVV.

The chain carries TRBV10-3 and TRBJ2-7; 10 bases are shared with TRBD1. The V and J ends lost 6 bases and 4 bases, in that order; junction bases with no gene match: 9. The CDR3 runs 15 residues. Germline assignment: CDR1 ENHRY and CDR2 SYGVKD. In DNA, the CDR3 is TGTGCCATCAGGCGTGGGACAGGGGAGTTATACGAGCAGTACTTC. This encodes CAIRRGTGELYEQYF.

V gene TRBV18 combines with J gene TRBJ2-1, with 11 bases lining up with TRBD2. CDR3 length: 15 amino acids. CDR1 and CDR2 (germline): KGHSH, LQKENI. The ends lost 3 bases at V and 9 bases at J; junction bases unmatched: 7. The CDR3 nucleotides read TGTGCCAGCTCACCCCTACTAGCGGGAGTTAGTGAGCAGTTCTTC. As protein: CASSPLLAGVSEQFF.